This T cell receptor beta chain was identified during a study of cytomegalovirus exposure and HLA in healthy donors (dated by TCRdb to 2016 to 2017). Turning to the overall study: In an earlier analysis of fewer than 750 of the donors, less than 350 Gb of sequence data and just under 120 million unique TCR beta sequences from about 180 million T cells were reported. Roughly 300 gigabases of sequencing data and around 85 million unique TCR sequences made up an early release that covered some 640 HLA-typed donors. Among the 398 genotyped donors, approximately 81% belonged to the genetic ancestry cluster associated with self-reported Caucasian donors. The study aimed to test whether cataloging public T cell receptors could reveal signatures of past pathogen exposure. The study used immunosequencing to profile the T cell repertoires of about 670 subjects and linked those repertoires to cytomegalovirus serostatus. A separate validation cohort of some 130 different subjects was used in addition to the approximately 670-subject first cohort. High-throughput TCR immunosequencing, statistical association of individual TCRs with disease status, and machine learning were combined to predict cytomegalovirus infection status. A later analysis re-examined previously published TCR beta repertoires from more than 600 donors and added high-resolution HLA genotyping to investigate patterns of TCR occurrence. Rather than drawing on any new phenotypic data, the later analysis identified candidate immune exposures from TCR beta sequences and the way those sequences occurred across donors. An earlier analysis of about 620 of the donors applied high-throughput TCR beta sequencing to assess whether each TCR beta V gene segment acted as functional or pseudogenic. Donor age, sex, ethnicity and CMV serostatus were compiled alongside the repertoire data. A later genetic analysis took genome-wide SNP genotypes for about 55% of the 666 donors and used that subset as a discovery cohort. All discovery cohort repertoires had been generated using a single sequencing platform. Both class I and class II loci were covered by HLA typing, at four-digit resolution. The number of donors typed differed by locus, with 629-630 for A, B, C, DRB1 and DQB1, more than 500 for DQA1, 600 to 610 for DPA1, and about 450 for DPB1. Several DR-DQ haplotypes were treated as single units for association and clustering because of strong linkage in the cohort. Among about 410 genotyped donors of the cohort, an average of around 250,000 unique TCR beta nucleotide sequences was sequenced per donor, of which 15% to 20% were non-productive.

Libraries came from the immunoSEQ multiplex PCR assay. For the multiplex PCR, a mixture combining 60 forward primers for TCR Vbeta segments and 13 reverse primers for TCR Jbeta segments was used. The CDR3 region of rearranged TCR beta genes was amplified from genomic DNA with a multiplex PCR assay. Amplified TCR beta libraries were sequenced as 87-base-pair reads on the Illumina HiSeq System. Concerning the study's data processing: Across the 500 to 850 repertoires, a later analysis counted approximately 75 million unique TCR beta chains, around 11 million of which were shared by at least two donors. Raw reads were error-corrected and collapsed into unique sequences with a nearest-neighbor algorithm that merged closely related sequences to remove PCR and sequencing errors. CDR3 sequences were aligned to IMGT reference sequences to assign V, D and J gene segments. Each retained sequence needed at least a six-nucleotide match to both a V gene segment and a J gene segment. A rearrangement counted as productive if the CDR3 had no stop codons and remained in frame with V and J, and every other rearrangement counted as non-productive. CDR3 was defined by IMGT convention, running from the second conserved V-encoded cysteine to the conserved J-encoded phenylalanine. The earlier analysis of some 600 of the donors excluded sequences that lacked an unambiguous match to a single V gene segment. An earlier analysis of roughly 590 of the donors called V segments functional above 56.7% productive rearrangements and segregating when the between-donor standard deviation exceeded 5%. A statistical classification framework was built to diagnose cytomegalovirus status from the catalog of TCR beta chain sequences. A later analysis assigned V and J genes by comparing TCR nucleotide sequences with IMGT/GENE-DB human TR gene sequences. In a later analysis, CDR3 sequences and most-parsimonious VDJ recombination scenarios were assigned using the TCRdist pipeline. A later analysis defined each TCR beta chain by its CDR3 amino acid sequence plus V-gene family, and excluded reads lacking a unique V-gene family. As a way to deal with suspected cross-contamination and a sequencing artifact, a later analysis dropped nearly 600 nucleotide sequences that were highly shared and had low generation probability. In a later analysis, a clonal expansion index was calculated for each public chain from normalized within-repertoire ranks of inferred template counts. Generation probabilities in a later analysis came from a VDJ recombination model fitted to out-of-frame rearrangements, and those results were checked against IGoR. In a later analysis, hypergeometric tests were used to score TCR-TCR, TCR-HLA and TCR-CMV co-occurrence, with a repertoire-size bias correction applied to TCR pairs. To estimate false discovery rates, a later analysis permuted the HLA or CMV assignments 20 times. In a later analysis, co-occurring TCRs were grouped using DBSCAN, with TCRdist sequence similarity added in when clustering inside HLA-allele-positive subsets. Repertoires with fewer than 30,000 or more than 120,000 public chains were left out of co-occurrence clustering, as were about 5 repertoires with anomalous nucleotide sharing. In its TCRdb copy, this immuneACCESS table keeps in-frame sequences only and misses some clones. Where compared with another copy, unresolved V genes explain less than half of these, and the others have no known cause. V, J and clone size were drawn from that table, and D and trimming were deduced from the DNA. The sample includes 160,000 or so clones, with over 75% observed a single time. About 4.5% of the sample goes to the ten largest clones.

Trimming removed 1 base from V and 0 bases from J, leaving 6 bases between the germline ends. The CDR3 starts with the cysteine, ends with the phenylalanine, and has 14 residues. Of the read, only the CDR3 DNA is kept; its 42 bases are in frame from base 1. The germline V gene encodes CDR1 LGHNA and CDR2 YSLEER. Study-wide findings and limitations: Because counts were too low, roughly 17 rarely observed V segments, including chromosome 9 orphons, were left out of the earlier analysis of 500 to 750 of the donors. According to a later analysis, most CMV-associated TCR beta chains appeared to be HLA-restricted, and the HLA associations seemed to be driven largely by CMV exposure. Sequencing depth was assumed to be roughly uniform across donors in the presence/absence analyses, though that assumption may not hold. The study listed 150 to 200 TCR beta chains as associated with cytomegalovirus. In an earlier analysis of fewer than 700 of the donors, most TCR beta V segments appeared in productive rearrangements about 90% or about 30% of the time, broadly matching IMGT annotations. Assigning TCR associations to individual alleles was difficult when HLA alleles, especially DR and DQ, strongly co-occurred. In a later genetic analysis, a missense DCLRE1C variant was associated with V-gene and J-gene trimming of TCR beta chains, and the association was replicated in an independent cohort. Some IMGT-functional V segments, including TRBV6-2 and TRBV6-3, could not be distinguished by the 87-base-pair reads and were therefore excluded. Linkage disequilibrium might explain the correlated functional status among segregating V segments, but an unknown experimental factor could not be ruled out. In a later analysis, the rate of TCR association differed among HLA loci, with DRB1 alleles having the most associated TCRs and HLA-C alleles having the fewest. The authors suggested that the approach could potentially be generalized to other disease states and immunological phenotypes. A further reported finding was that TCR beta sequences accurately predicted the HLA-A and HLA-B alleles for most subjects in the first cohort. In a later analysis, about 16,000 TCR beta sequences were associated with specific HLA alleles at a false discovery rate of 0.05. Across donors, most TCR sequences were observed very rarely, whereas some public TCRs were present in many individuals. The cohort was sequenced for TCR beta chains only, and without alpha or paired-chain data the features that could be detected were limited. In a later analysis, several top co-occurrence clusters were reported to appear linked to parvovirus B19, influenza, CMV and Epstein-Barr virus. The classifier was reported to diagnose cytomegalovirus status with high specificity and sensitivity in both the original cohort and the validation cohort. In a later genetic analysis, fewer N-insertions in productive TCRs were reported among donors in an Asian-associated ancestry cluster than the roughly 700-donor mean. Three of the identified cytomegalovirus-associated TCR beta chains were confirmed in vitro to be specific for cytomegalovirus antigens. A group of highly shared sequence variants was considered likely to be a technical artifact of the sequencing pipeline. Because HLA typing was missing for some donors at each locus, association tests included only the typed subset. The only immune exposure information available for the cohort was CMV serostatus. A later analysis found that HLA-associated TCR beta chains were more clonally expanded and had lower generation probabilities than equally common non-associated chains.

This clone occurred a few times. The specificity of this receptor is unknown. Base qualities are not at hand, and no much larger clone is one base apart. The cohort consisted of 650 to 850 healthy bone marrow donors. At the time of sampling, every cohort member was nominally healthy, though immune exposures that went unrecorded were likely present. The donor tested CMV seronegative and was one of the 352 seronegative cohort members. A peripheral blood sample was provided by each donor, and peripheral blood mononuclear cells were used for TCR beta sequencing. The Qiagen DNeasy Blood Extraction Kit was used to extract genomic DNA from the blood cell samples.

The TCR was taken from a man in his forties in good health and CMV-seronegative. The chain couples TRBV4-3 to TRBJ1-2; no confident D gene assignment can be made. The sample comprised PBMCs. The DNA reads TGCGCCAGCAGCCAAGGGGAGACTAACTATGGCTACACCTTC. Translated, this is CASSQGETNYGYTF.